This T cell receptor (beta chain) came from a study of T-cell memory formation after mild COVID-19. Study at large: TCR clusters mostly belonged to single donors. General study points: Second-wave clones that peaked on day 37 lacked confirmed SARS-CoV-2 specificity. CD4+ contracting clones lay mainly in CM and EM, CD8+ ones in EMRA. Clones shrinking between day 15 and 85 showed a balanced CD4/CD8 split, and those that grew later tilted toward CD4+.

CDR3 length equals 12 residues. The V end lost 10 bases, the J end lost 8 bases, and 15 bases lay between the germline ends. Germline V lookup: CDR1 MNHEY, CDR2 SMNVEV (reference sequence). TCRdb re-called the 5' RACE reads with MiXCR, one entry per CDR3 protein. The sample has 470,000 or so distinct CDR3 sequences, around a quarter seen once; the top ten hold under 15%. This clonotype was seen ten or more times. Its specificity is unknown. This sequence was found in an adult woman who had mild COVID-19 (a few samples of this study predate the infection). Cell type and time point are not known. The rearrangement joins TRBV27 to TRBJ2-1; no reliable D call. The sample was PBMCs or a T cell subset sorted from them (not recorded which). The CDR3 nucleotides read TGTGCCATCAACCGAATCGGGCATGAGCAGTTCTTC. It is translated as CAINRIGHEQFF.